This is a list of T cell receptor beta chains from one sample in a study of cytomegalovirus exposure and HLA in healthy donors. The repertoire was sequenced with immunoSEQ multiplex PCR; TCRdb's copy has only in-frame clones and lacks some. The sample carries 180,000 or so clones, approximately 83% recorded once. Sequenced: PBMCs. The receptor source for this set is a man aged 18 to 35 in good health and CMV-seropositive. Each CDR3 is given with its conserved first and last residue. D genes are given only for firm matches. Size tells how often a clone was seen (once, few, many) or the class of an expanded clone, and some rows leave it out.

v_call: TRBV19; clone_size: -; j_call: TRBJ1-1; d_call: -; cdr3_nt: TGTGCCAGTAGTATTGCAGGGGTGGGGTTGGGACTGAACACTGAAGCTTTCTTT; cdr3_aa: CASSIAGVGLGLNTEAFF
v_call: TRBV7-9; clone_size: -; j_call: TRBJ2-5; d_call: -; cdr3_nt: TGTGCCAGCAGCCCCCTAGGAGAGACCCAGTACTTC; cdr3_aa: CASSPLGETQYF
v_call: TRBV5-1; clone_size: -; j_call: TRBJ2-2; d_call: -; cdr3_nt: TGCGCCAGCGCGGAGGTCGTCACCGGGGAGCTGTTTTTT; cdr3_aa: CASAEVVTGELFF
v_call: TRBV6-5; clone_size: -; j_call: TRBJ1-1; d_call: TRBD1; cdr3_nt: TGTGCCAGCAGTTACGAGGGGACAGGGGAGGCCTTCTTT; cdr3_aa: CASSYEGTGEAFF
v_call: TRBV2; clone_size: -; j_call: TRBJ2-5; d_call: -; cdr3_nt: TGTGCCAGCAGTGACAGGGCAGGAGAGGAGACCCAGTACTTC; cdr3_aa: CASSDRAGEETQYF
v_call: TRBV13; clone_size: -; j_call: TRBJ1-5; d_call: -; cdr3_nt: TGTGCCAGCAGCTTAGGGAGTCAGCCCCAGCATTTT; cdr3_aa: CASSLGSQPQHF
v_call: TRBV19; clone_size: -; j_call: TRBJ1-3; d_call: -; cdr3_nt: TGTGCGACGGGGGGTAGGGCTGGAAACACCATATATTTT; cdr3_aa: CATGGRAGNTIYF
v_call: TRBV7-9; clone_size: once; j_call: TRBJ1-6; d_call: TRBD1; cdr3_nt: TGTTCCAGCAGCTTGGGACAGCTGAATTCACCCCTCCACTTT; cdr3_aa: CSSSLGQLNSPLHF
v_call: TRBV5-1; clone_size: -; j_call: TRBJ2-7; d_call: -; cdr3_nt: TGCGCCAGCAGCTTACAGGGCTACGAGCAGTACTTC; cdr3_aa: CASSLQGYEQYF
v_call: TRBV28; clone_size: -; j_call: TRBJ1-2; d_call: -; cdr3_nt: TGTGCCAGCAGCTCTTTCTGGGTTCGGGATGGCTACACCTTC; cdr3_aa: CASSSFWVRDGYTF
v_call: TRBV11-3; clone_size: -; j_call: TRBJ2-1; d_call: -; cdr3_nt: TGTGCCAGCAGCCGAGGATTAGGGGGGGCGTCCTACAATGAGCAGTTCTTC; cdr3_aa: CASSRGLGGASYNEQFF
v_call: TRBV2; clone_size: few; j_call: TRBJ1-1; d_call: TRBD1; cdr3_nt: TGTGCCAGCAGTAACAGGGGCGACACTGAAGCTTTCTTT; cdr3_aa: CASSNRGDTEAFF
v_call: TRBV20-1; clone_size: -; j_call: TRBJ2-5; d_call: -; cdr3_nt: TGCAGTGCTCCGGGAGAGACCCAGTACTTC; cdr3_aa: CSAPGETQYF
v_call: TRBV5-8; clone_size: -; j_call: TRBJ1-4; d_call: -; cdr3_nt: TGTGCCAGCAGCGTCTGGGGGGTGAATGAAAAACTGTTTTTT; cdr3_aa: CASSVWGVNEKLFF
v_call: TRBV18; clone_size: -; j_call: TRBJ1-4; d_call: -; cdr3_nt: TGTGCCAGCTCTCCCGTTGAGTTAAATGAAAAACTGTTTTTT; cdr3_aa: CASSPVELNEKLFF